The 32 T cell receptor beta chains below all came from one sample that was sequenced in a study of Ad26.COV2.S vaccination and SARS-CoV-2 variants. As for treatment: about 20 received Ad26.COV2.S at low or high dose, single or two shots; about 5 received placebo; per-sample allocation not given. Collection of the samples took place on day 63 after the first injection of vaccine or placebo. The repertoire was sequenced with immunoSEQ multiplex PCR; TCRdb's copy has only in-frame clones and lacks some. The sample has about 250,000 clones, roughly nine tenths seen once. The specimen comprised peripheral blood, sampled in a trial of Ad26.COV2.S vaccine versus placebo. Receptors originate from a person between 18 and 65 years old who received the Ad26.COV2.S COVID-19 vaccine or a placebo.

This clone appeared once. The chain has TRBV6-2 or TRBV6-3 and TRBJ2-7; 11 bases map to TRBD2. The germline V gene has CDR1 MNHEY and CDR2 SVGEGT. This CDR3 region has 13 residues. V shed 5 bases and J 6 bases; nucleotides not matched to a gene: 3. CDR3 residues: CASSALAGGEQYV. CDR3 coding DNA: TGTGCCAGCAGTGCTCTAGCGGGAGGCGAGCAGTACGTC.

The chain joins TRBV7-2 to TRBJ2-1, with 11 bases fitting TRBD1. The V segment lost 5 bases and the J segment 2 bases; nucleotides outside the gene matches: 2. CDR3 length: 15 amino acids. Germline V gene data show CDR1 as SGHTA and CDR2 as FQGNSA. CDR3 nucleotides: TGTGCCAGCAGCCGGGGACAGGGGGCCTACAATGAGCAGTTCTTC. Its translation is CASSRGQGAYNEQFF.

This chain joins TRBV19 and TRBJ2-2, with D unresolved. This CDR3 comprises 14 residues. V lost 1 base and J lost 6, with 9 bases in between. Germline loops: CDR1 LNHDA, CDR2 SQIVND (reference sequence). The CDR3 DNA reads as TGTGCCAGTAGTATAGTCCCAGGCCCCGGGGAGCTGTTTTTT. As protein: CASSIVPGPGELFF.

The chain links TRBV6-4 to TRBJ2-3, with a tentative D call TRBD1 (5 bases). Between the trimmed V and J ends, which lost 4 bases and 8 bases, there was a span of 13 bases. The CDR3 has 13 residues. CDR1 and CDR2 from the germline V gene are MRHNA and SNTAGT. The CDR3 DNA follows: TGTGCCAGCAGTGCCTTTCTGCAGGGTACGCAGTATTTT. Its protein product is CASSAFLQGTQYF.

The J gene is TRBJ2-3, the V gene TRBV14; D ambiguous. Germline loops: CDR1 SGHDN, CDR2 FVKESK. V was trimmed by 0 bases and J by 3 bases, leaving 10 bases between them. The CDR3 has 15 residues. CDR3 sequence: CASSQDLRVTDTQYF. Here the CDR3 DNA reads TGTGCCAGCAGCCAAGATTTGCGCGTGACAGATACGCAGTATTTT.

The V gene is TRBV6-5, the J gene TRBJ2-3; D gene ambiguous. This CDR3 has 13 residues. Per the germline V gene, CDR1 is MNHEY and CDR2 is SVGAGI. Trimming shortened V by 2 bases and J by 0 bases, and 3 bases separated the two germline ends. The CDR3 DNA reads TGTGCCAGCAGTTACCTGAGCACAGATACGCAGTATTTT. Translation: CASSYLSTDTQYF.

This chain links TRBV5-4 with TRBJ2-2; 8 bases fit TRBD2. CDR3 length: 15 amino acids. Germline CDR1 reads SGHNT; CDR2 reads YYREEE (reference sequence). Trimming removed 1 base from V and 5 bases from J; junction bases left unmatched: 4. CDR3 in amino acids: CASSLHGRGTGELFF. CDR3 nucleotide sequence: TGTGCCAGCAGCTTGCACGGGAGGGGGACCGGGGAGCTGTTTTTT.

This clone turned up a few times. This chain connects TRBV9 to TRBJ2-1, with D possibly being TRBD1 (5 bases). The CDR3 length is 13 residues. The V end lost 0 bases, the J end lost 12 bases, and 13 bases lay between the germline ends. Germline V lookup: CDR1 SGDLS, CDR2 YYNGEE. The CDR3 protein is CASSVEQATMQFF. CDR3 DNA sequence: TGTGCCAGCAGCGTAGAACAGGCGACAATGCAGTTCTTC.

This chain uses TRBV7-3 with TRBJ2-2, with TRBD2 identical over 8 bases. The V gene's germline CDR1 is SGHTA and CDR2 FQGTGA. The CDR3 extends over 15 amino acids. V shed 5 bases, J shed 8 bases, and the junction held 10 bases outside the gene matches. The CDR3 DNA reads TGTGCCAGCAGCCCCGGGAGGGGGGCAGGTGGGGAGCTGTTTTTT. Protein: CASSPGRGAGGELFF.

V gene TRBV19 combines with J gene TRBJ1-5, with 8 nucleotides matching TRBD1. J gave up 9 bases and V 6 bases, and 7 bases lay outside the gene matches. The germline V gene has CDR1 LNHDA and CDR2 SQIVND (reference sequence). The CDR3 spans 13 residues. CDR3 sequence: CASRTQGAGPQHF. CDR3 sequence (DNA): TGTGCCAGTAGAACTCAGGGGGCTGGGCCCCAGCATTTT. Variable domain in full (rest from reference TRBV19 and TRBJ1-5): DGGITQSPKYLFRKEGQNVTLSCEQNLNHDAMYWYRQDPGQGLRLIYYSQIVNDFQKGDIAEGYSVSREKKESFPLTVTSAQKNPTAFYLCASRTQGAGPQHFGDGTRLSIL.

The genes are TRBV29-1 and TRBJ1-2; a possible D gene is TRBD1 (5 bases). The CDR3 is 14 residues long. Germline CDR1 and CDR2: SQVTM and ANQGSEA. Trimming took off 4 bases at V and 7 bases at J, with 19 bases between the two ends. CDR3 in amino acids: CSVGAGILLSGYTF. CDR3 DNA sequence: TGCAGCGTTGGGGCAGGGATATTGTTGAGTGGCTACACCTTC. Using reference TRBV29-1 and TRBJ1-2 for the parts outside the CDR3, the full variable domain is SAVISQKPSRDICQRGTSLTIQCQVDSQVTMMFWYRQQPGQSLTLIATANQGSEATYESGFVIDKFPISRPNLTFSTLTVSNMSPEDSSIYLCSVGAGILLSGYTFGSGTRLTVV.

V usage is TRBV19 and J usage is TRBJ1-4, with unresolved D. V was trimmed by 3 bases and J by 0 bases, leaving 14 bases between them. The CDR3 spans 17 residues. CDR1 LNHDA and CDR2 SQIVND come from the germline V gene (reference sequence). This CDR3 is CASSMPAGLATNEKLFF. CDR3 DNA sequence: TGTGCCAGTAGTATGCCGGCAGGCCTTGCAACTAATGAAAAACTGTTTTTT.

This chain links TRBV4-3 with TRBJ1-4, with D maybe TRBD1 (5 bases). The V gene lost 1 base and the J gene lost 9 bases, with 18 bases spanning the gap. The CDR3 runs to 16 residues. Germline CDR1 is LGHNA and CDR2 is YSLEER. CDR3 protein: CASSQVLVRVSQKLFF. The CDR3 DNA sequence: TGCGCCAGCAGCCAAGTTTTAGTCAGGGTTTCGCAAAAACTGTTTTTT.

This sequence joins TRBV6-5 and TRBJ2-2; D gene uncertain. This CDR3 comprises 14 residues. Germline V lookup: CDR1 MNHEY, CDR2 SVGAGI. Trimming cost V 9 bases and J 3 bases, with 14 bases left between them. CDR3 in DNA: TGTGCCAGTTGCTGGGGTTGGGACACCGGGGAGCTGTTTTTT. Protein product: CASCWGWDTGELFF.

This chain uses TRBV29-1 with TRBJ2-7, with D perhaps matching TRBD2 (7 bases). The CDR3 contains 15 residues. V lost 0 bases to trimming and J lost 0 bases, with 12 bases between them. Germline V gene sequence: CDR1 SQVTM, CDR2 ANQGSEA. The CDR3 loop reads CSVEDLRGRSYEQYF. CDR3 DNA: TGCAGCGTTGAAGATCTGCGGGGGCGCTCCTACGAGCAGTACTTC.

The chain uses TRBV5-4 and TRBJ2-3; D is perhaps TRBD1 (5 bases). V lost 4 bases and J 1 base, leaving 10 bases between the germline ends. Germline CDR1 and CDR2: SGHNT and YYREEE (reference sequence). The CDR3 spans 14 residues. CDR3 protein: CASSTGPGTDTQYF. CDR3 coding DNA: TGTGCCAGCAGCACAGGACCGGGCACAGATACGCAGTATTTT.

J is TRBJ1-2 and V is TRBV11-2; 9 bases fit TRBD1. The germline V gene has CDR1 SGHAT and CDR2 FQNNGV. The ends lost 3 bases at V and 8 bases at J; junction bases unmatched: 10. The CDR3 contains 15 residues. DNA for the CDR3: TGTGCCAGCAGCTTCGGTGTGACAGGGGGGTACGGCTACACCTTC. Its protein is CASSFGVTGGYGYTF.

This clone was observed a handful of times. The chain uses TRBV7-8 and TRBJ2-5; 11 bases map to TRBD1. Germline V gene sequence: CDR1 SGHVS, CDR2 FQNEAQ. V shed 1 base, J shed 5 bases, and the junction held 3 bases outside the gene matches. This CDR3 comprises 15 residues. In DNA form, the CDR3 reads TGTGCCAGCAGCTTAGGGACAGGGGGCTATGAGACCCAGTACTTC. Translated, it gives CASSLGTGGYETQYF. The whole variable domain, filled in from reference TRBV7-8 and TRBJ2-5, reads GAGVSQSPRYKVAKRGQDVALRCDPISGHVSLFWYQQALGQGPEFLTYFQNEAQLDKSGLPSDRFFAERPEGSVSTLKIQRTQQEDSAVYLCASSLGTGGYETQYFGPGTRLLVL.

CDR3 sequence (DNA): TGTGCCAGCTCAGAGACAGGAGCGACTGAAGCTTTCTTT. Its protein product is CASSETGATEAFF. The chain joins TRBV18 to TRBJ1-1; D might be TRBD1 (6 bases). V lost 5 bases and J lost 5, with 12 bases in between. Germline CDR1 is KGHSH and CDR2 is LQKENI. This CDR3 region has 13 residues.

V usage is TRBV18 and J usage is TRBJ1-2; D is uncertain. The CDR3 covers 11 residues. Trimming took off 3 bases at V and 8 bases at J, with 7 bases between the two ends. Germline CDR1 and CDR2: KGHSH and LQKENI. CDR3 sequence reads: CASSPSQGYTF. CDR3 nucleotide sequence: TGTGCCAGCTCACCTTCGCAGGGCTACACCTTC. Looking up the rest from reference TRBV18 and TRBJ1-2 gives the full variable domain: NAGVMQNPRHLVRRRGQEARLRCSPMKGHSHVYWYRQLPEEGLKFMVYLQKENIIDESGMPKERFSAEFPKEGPSILRIQQVVRGDSAAYFCASSPSQGYTFGSGTRLTVV.

The table lists this clone with a count of one. This chain links TRBV30 with TRBJ1-2; 7 positions agree with TRBD1. Germline V CDR1 and CDR2: GTSNPN, SVGIG (reference sequence). The CDR3 sequence is 11 residues long. J was trimmed by 7 bases and V by 4 bases; bases with no gene match: 3. CDR3 DNA: TGTGCCTGGATGACAGGGAGTGGCTACACCTTC. It encodes CAWMTGSGYTF.

This clone appeared many times. The gene calls are TRBV5-3 and TRBJ1-2; TRBD1 matches at 7 bases. TRBV5-3 is an ORF; its function is uncertain. CDR3 length equals 20 residues. Trimming took 4 bases from V and 3 from J; bases not matched to a gene: 24. DNA for the CDR3: TGTGCCAGAAGCAGCTATTCTAACTTGCCCAATGACAGGGCTGACTATGGCTACACCTTC. Translation gives CARSSYSNLPNDRADYGYTF.

This chain uses TRBV4-2 with TRBJ2-2; D is undetermined. Trimming shortened V by 0 bases and J by 5 bases, and 16 bases separated the two germline ends. The CDR3 sequence is 17 residues long. Germline loops: CDR1 LGHNA, CDR2 YNFKEQ. The CDR3 nucleotides are TGTGCCAGCAGCCAAGATCGATTACGGCAGGAGACCGGGGAGCTGTTTTTT. This encodes CASSQDRLRQETGELFF.

This chain joins TRBV2 and TRBJ1-2, with a weak D call TRBD1 (6 bases). The germline V gene encodes CDR1 SNHLY and CDR2 FYNNEI. The CDR3 extends over 15 amino acids. Between the trimmed V and J ends, which lost 6 bases and 8 bases, there was a span of 22 bases. The CDR3 reads CASSSLIRGDDGYTF. Here the CDR3 DNA reads TGTGCCAGCAGCTCATTAATTAGGGGGGACGACGGCTACACCTTC.

The CDR3 coding sequence is TGTGCCAGCAGCTTGGGGCAGTATCAAGAGACCCAGTACTTC. Protein sequence: CASSLGQYQETQYF. The chain has TRBV7-6 and TRBJ2-5, with a weak D call TRBD1 (5 bases). From germline, CDR1 is SGHVS and CDR2 FNYEAQ. V was trimmed by 3 bases and J by 2 bases, leaving 10 bases between them. This CDR3 has 14 amino acids.

The chain links TRBV11-2 to TRBJ1-2, with 10 bases lining up with TRBD1. Germline V gene data show CDR1 as SGHAT and CDR2 as FQNNGV. Unmatched junction bases numbered 4, after V lost 1 base and J lost 5 bases. The CDR3 has 15 amino acids. The CDR3 spells CASSLATGGVYGYTF. Written as DNA, the CDR3 is TGTGCCAGCAGCTTAGCGACAGGGGGCGTTTATGGCTACACCTTC.

CDR3 DNA sequence: TGTGCCAGCAGCTTGCGTCCTAATAATTCACCCCTCCACTTT. Translation: CASSLRPNNSPLHF. J is TRBJ1-6 and V is TRBV5-8; no clear D. Between the trimmed V and J ends, which lost 1 base and 5 bases, there was a span of 7 bases. This CDR3 contains 14 residues. Looked up from germline, CDR1 is SGHTS and CDR2 is YDEGEE.

The V gene is TRBV7-2, the J gene TRBJ2-7, with TRBD1 matching 8 bases. The CDR3 has 17 amino acids. The V and J ends lost 5 bases and 2 bases, in that order; junction bases with no gene match: 14. Germline assignment: CDR1 SGHTA and CDR2 FQGNSA. CDR3 region: CASSPLEGTGFPYEQYF. The CDR3 nucleotides read TGTGCCAGCAGCCCTCTCGAGGGGACAGGTTTTCCCTACGAGCAGTACTTC.

The chain uses TRBV5-1 and TRBJ2-3; unclear D gene. CDR3 length: 14 amino acids. Germline CDR1 is SGHRS and CDR2 is YFSETQ. V shed 1 base and J shed 2 bases, with 8 bases lying between them. The CDR3 reads CASSLRPDTDTQYF. In DNA, the CDR3 is TGCGCCAGCAGCTTGAGGCCAGACACAGATACGCAGTATTTT.

The V gene is TRBV3-1 (or the pseudogene TRBV3-2), the J gene TRBJ2-1, with 8 bases lining up with TRBD1. Per the germline V gene, CDR1 is LGHDT and CDR2 is YNNKEL (reference sequence). J lost 6 bases, V lost 6 bases, and 7 bases had no gene match. The CDR3 is made up of 14 amino acids. CDR3: CASRRTGKTNEQFF. The CDR3 DNA follows: TGTGCCAGCAGACGGACAGGGAAGACCAATGAGCAGTTCTTC.

This clone was counted a single time. The chain is built from TRBV21-1 and TRBJ2-5; the tabulated D call, TRBD2, remains unverified against the DNA. TRBV21-1 is shown as a pseudogene. The CDR3 extends over 16 amino acids. The CDR3 loop is CASPRGGAILQETQYF. The CDR3 bases are TGTGCCAGTCCCCGGGGGGGGGCGATCCTTCAAGAGACCCAGTACTTC.

The chain carries TRBV3-1 (or the pseudogene TRBV3-2) and TRBJ2-2, with D uncertain. V lost 2 bases to trimming and J lost 6 bases, with 10 bases between them. This CDR3 has 14 residues. CDR1 and CDR2 from the germline V gene are LGHDT and YNNKEL (reference sequence). CDR3 nucleotide sequence: TGTGCCAGCAGCCAACACAACGGAGCCGGGGAGCTGTTTTTT. It is translated as CASSQHNGAGELFF.